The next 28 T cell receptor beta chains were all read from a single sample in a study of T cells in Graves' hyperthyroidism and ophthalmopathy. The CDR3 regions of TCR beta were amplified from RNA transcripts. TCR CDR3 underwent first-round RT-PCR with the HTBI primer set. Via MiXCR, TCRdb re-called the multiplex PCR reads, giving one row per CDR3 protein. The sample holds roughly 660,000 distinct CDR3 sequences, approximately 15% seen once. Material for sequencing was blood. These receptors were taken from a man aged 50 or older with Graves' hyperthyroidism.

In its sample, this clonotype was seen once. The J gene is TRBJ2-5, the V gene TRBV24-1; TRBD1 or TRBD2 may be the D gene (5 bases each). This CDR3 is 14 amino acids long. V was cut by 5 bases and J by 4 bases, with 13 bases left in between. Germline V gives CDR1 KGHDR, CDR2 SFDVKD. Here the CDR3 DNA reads TGTGCCACCAGTGTCTCCGGGACCCCAGAGACCCAGTACTTC. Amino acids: CATSVSGTPETQYF.

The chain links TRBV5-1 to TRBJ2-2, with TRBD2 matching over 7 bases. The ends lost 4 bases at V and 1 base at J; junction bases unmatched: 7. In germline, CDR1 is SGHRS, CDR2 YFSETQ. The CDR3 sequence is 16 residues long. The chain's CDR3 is CASSEIASGNTGELFF. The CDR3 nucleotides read TGCGCCAGCAGCGAGATAGCTAGCGGGAACACCGGGGAGCTGTTTTTT.

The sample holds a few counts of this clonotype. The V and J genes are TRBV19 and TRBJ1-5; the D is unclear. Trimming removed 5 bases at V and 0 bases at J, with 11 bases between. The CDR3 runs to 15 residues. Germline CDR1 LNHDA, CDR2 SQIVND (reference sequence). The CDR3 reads CASSSIWPSNQPQHF. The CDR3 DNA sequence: TGTGCCAGTAGTTCCATTTGGCCTAGCAATCAGCCCCAGCATTTT.

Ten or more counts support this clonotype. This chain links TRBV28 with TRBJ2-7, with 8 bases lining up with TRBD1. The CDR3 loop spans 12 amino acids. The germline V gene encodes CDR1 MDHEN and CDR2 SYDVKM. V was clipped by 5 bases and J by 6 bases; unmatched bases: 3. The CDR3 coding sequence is TGTGCCAGCAGTGGCAGGGGGCGCGAGCAGTACTTC. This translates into CASSGRGREQYF.

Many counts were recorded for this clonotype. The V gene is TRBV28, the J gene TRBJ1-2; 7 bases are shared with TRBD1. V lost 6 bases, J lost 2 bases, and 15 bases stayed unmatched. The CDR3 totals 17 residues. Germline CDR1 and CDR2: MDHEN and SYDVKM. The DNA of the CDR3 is TGTGCCAGCAGAGTTGGAGGTGGGGGACAGACAAACTATGGCTACACCTTC. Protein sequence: CASRVGGGGQTNYGYTF.

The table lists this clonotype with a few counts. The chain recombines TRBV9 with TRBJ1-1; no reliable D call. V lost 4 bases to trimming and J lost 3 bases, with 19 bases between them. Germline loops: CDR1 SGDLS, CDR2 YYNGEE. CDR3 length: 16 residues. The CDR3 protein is CASSPASSGRHTEAFF. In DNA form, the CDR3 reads TGTGCCAGCAGCCCCGCTTCCTCAGGCAGGCACACTGAAGCTTTCTTT.

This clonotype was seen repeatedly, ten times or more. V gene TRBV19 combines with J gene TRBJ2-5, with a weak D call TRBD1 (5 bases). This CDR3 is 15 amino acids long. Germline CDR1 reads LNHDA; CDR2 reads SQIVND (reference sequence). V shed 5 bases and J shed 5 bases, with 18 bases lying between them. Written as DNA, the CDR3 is TGTGCCAGTAGTCCGACAGATACTACCTCCGAGACCCAGTACTTC. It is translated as CASSPTDTTSETQYF.

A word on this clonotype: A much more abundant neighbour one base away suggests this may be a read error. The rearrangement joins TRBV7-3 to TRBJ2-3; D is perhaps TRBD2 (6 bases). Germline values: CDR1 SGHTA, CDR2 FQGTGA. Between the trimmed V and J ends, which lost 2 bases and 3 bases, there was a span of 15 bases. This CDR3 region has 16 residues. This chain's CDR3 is CASSLPGGKETDTQYF. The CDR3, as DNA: TGTGCCAGCAGCTTACCCGGGGGAAAGGAAACAGATACGCAGTATTTT.

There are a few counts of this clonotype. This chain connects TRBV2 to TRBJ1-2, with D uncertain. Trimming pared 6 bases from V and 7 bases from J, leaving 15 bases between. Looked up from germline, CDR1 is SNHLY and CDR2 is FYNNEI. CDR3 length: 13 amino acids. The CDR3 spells CASRELPPLGYTF. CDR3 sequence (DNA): TGTGCCAGCAGGGAGTTGCCCCCCCTTGGCTACACCTTC.

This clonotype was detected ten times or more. CDR3 DNA sequence: TGTGCCTGGAGTAGTCAGGCGAGGGGCTACACCTTC. Protein sequence: CAWSSQARGYTF. This rearrangement joins TRBV30 to TRBJ1-2; the D is unclear. The CDR3 consists of 12 residues. Germline CDR1 GTSNPN, CDR2 SVGIG (reference sequence). The ends were cut back, 2 bases at V and 8 bases at J, with 12 bases in the middle.

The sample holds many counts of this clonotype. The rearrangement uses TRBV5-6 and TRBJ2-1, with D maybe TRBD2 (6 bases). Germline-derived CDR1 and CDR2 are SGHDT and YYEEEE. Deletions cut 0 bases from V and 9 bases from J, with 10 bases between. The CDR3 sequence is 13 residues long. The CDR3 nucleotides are TGTGCCAGCAGCTTGGCCCGGAGGGGTGAGCAGTTCTTC. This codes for CASSLARRGEQFF.

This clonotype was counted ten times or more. In DNA, the CDR3 is TGTGCCAGCAGCTTAGGGTCCGGGCTTGGGGGAAACACCATATATTTT. It yields the protein CASSLGSGLGGNTIYF. The rearrangement joins TRBV13 to TRBJ1-3; D gene ambiguous. Trimming cost V 0 bases and J 4 bases, with 13 bases left between them. Germline CDR1 PRHDT, CDR2 FYEKMQ (reference sequence). This CDR3 has 16 amino acids.

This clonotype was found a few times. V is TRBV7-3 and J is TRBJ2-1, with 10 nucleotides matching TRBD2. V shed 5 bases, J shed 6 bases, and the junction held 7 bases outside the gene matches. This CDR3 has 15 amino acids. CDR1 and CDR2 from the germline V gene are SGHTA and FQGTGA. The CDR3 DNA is TGTGCCAGCAGCAGAGAAGGACTAGCGGTCAATGAGCAGTTCTTC. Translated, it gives CASSREGLAVNEQFF.

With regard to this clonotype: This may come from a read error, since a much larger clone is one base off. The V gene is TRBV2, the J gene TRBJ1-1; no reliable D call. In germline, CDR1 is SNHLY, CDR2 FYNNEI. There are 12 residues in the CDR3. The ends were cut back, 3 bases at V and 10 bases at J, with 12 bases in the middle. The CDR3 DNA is TGTGCCAGCAGTGAGGATTTCGAACCAGCTTTCTTT. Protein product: CASSEDFEPAFF. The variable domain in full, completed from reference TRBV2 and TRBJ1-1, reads EPEVTQTPSHQVTQMGQEVILRCVPISNHLYFYWYRQILGQKVEFLVSFYNNEISEKSEIFDDQFSVERPDGSNFTLKIRSTKLEDSAMYFCASSEDFEPAFFGQGTRLTVV.

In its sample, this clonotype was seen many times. CDR3 DNA sequence: TGTGCCAGCAGAACGGGACACGCCACAGATACGCAGTATTTT. Amino acid sequence: CASRTGHATDTQYF. This chain links TRBV28 with TRBJ2-3; perhaps TRBD1 as D (6 bases). The CDR3 contains 14 residues. Trimming removed 6 bases at V and 2 bases at J, with 12 bases between. The germline V gene has CDR1 MDHEN and CDR2 SYDVKM.

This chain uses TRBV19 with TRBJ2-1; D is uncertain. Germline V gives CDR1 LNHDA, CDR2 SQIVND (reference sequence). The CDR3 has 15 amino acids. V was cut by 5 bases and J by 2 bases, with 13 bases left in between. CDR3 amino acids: CASSSGVSPYNEQFF. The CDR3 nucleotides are TGTGCCAGTAGTTCTGGGGTGAGTCCCTACAATGAGCAGTTCTTC. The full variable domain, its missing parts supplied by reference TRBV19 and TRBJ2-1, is DGGITQSPKYLFRKEGQNVTLSCEQNLNHDAMYWYRQDPGQGLRLIYYSQIVNDFQKGDIAEGYSVSREKKESFPLTVTSAQKNPTAFYLCASSSGVSPYNEQFFGPGTRLTVL.

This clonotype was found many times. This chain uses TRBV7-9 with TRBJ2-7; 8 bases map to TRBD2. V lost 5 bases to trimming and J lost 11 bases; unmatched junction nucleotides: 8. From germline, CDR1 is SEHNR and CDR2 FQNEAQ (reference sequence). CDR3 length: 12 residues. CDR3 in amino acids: CASSHSGSEKYF. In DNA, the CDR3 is TGTGCCAGCAGCCACAGCGGGAGTGAGAAGTACTTC. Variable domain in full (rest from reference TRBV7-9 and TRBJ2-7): DTGVSQNPRHKITKRGQNVTFRCDPISEHNRLYWYRQTLGQGPEFLTYFQNEAQLEKSRLLSDRFSAERPKGSFSTLEIQRTEQGDSAMYLCASSHSGSEKYFGPGTRLTVT.

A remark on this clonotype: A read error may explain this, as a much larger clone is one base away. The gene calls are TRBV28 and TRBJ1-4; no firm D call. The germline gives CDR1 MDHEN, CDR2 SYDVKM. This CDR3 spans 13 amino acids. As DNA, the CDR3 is TGTGCCAGCACCCCCCGGGAAAGAGAAAAACTGTCTTTT. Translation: CASTPREREKLSF.

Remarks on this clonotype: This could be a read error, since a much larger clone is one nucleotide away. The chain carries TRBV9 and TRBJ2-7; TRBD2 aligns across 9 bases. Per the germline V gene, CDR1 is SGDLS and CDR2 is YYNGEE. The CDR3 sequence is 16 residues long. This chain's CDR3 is CASSVGSAGGPYEQHF. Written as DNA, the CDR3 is TGTGCCAGCAGCGTAGGATCCGCGGGAGGGCCCTACGAGCAGCACTTC.

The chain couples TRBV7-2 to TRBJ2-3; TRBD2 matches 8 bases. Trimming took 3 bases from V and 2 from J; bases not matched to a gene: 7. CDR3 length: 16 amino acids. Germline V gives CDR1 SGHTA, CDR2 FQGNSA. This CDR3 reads CASSFQQAGDTDTQYF. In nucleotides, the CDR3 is TGTGCCAGCAGCTTCCAACAAGCGGGGGACACAGATACGCAGTATTTT.

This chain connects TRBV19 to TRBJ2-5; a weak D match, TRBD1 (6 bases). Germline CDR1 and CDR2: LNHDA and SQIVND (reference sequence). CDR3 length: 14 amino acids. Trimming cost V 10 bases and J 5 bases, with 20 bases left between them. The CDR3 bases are TGTGCCACCAGGGGTCGGGGACCTAGGGAGACCCAGTACTTC. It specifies CATRGRGPRETQYF.

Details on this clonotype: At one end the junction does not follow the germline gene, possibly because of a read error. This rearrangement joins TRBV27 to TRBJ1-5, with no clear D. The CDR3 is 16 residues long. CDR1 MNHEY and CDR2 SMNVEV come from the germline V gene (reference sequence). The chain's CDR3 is CASGLSPVHSNQPQHF. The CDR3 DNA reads TGTGCCAGCGGTTTATCGCCAGTCCATAGCAATCAGCCCCAGCATTTT.

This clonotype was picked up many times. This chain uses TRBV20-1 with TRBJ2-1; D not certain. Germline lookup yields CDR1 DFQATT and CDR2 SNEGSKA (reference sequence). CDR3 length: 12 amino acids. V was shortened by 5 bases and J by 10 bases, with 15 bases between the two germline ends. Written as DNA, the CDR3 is TGCAGTGCTCCCCCCTTTTACGGGGAGCAGTTCTTC. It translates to CSAPPFYGEQFF.

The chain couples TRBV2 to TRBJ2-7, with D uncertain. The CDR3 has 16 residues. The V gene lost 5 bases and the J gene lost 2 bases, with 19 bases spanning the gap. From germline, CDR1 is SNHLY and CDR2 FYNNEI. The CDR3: CASSLWQTTPAYEQYF. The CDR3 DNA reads TGTGCCAGCAGTTTATGGCAGACGACTCCAGCCTACGAGCAGTACTTC.

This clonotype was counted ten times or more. In nucleotides, the CDR3 is TGTGCCAGCTCCAACCCCAATGAAAAACTGTTTTTT. It is translated as CASSNPNEKLFF. The chain links TRBV27 to TRBJ1-4; D gene uncertain. V lost 8 bases and J 5 bases, leaving 9 bases between the germline ends. Germline lookup yields CDR1 MNHEY and CDR2 SMNVEV (reference sequence). The CDR3 extends over 12 amino acids.

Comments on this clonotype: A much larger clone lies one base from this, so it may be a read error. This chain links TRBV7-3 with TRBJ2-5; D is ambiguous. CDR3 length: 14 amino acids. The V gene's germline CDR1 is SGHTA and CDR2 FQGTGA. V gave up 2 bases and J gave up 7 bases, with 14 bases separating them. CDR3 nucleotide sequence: TGTGCCAGCAGCTTAGGTTTAAGTGGTGGGACCCAGTACTTC. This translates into CASSLGLSGGTQYF.

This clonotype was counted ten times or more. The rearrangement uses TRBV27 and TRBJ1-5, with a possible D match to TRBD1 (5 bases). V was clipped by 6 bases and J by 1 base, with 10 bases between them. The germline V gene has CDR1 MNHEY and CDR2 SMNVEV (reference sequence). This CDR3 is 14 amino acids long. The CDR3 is CASRGPWSNQPQHF. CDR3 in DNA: TGTGCCAGCAGGGGGCCGTGGAGCAATCAGCCCCAGCATTTT.

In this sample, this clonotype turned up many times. The CDR3 loop is CASKTPTGQVYSNQPQHF. CDR3 DNA sequence: TGTGCCAGCAAAACCCCGACGGGACAGGTTTATAGCAATCAGCCCCAGCATTTT. The chain has TRBV28 and TRBJ1-5; 8 bases map to TRBD1. The CDR3 contains 18 residues. Germline V gene sequence: CDR1 MDHEN, CDR2 SYDVKM. J lost 0 bases, V lost 7 bases, and 14 bases had no gene match.